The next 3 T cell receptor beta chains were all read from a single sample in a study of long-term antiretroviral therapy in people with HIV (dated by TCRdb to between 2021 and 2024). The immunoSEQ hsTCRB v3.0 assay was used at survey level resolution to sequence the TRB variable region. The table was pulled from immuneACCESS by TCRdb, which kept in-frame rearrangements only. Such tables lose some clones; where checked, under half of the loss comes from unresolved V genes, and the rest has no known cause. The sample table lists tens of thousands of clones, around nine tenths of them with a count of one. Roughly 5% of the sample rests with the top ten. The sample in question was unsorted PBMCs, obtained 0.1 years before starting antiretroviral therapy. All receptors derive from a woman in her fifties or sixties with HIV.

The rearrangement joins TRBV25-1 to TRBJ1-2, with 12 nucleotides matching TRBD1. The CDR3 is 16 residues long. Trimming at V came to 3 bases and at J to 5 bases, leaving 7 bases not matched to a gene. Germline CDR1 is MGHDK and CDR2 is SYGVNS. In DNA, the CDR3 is TGTGCCAGCAGTGATTGGGGACAGGGGGCTTTATATGGCTACACCTTC. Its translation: CASSDWGQGALYGYTF.

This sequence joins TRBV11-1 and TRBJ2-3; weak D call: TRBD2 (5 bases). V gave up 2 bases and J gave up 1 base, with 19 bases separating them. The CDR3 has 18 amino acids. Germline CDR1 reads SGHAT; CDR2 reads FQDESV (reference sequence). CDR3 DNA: TGTGCCAGCAGCTTACTATATACGACGGCGGAGGGCACAGATACGCAGTATTTT. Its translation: CASSLLYTTAEGTDTQYF.

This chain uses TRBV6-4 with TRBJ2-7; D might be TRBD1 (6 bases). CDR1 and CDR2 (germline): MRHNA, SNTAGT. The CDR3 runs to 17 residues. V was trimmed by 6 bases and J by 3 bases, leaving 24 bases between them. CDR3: CASRHQHLTGLSYEQYF. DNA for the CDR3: TGTGCCAGCAGACACCAACACCTTACAGGGTTGAGCTACGAGCAGTACTTC.